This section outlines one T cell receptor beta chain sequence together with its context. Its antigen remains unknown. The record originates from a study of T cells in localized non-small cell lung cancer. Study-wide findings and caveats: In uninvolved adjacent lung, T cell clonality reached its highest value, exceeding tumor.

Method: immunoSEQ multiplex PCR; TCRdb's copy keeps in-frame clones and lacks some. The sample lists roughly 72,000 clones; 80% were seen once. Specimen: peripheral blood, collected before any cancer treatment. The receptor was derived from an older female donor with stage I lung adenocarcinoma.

The DNA for the CDR3 is TGCAGCGTTGAGGGACCCGTGGGCAATGAGCAGTTCTTC. Encoded protein: CSVEGPVGNEQFF. The chain combines TRBV29-1 with TRBJ2-1, with D tentatively TRBD1 or TRBD2 (5 bases each). V gave up 3 bases and J gave up 6 bases, with 12 bases separating them. Germline CDR1 SQVTM, CDR2 ANQGSEA. The CDR3 length is 13 residues.